These 20 T cell receptor beta chains originate from one sample sequenced in a study of T-cell memory formation after mild COVID-19. TCRdb reprocessed the 5' RACE reads with MiXCR, giving one entry per CDR3 protein. The sample consists of approximately 390,000 distinct CDR3 sequences, 16% of them appearing once. Material for sequencing was PBMCs or a T cell subset sorted from them (not recorded which). These receptors all stem from a man aged 18 to 35 who had mild COVID-19 (a few samples of this study predate the infection). Cell type and time point are not known.

The J gene is TRBJ2-4, the V gene TRBV2, with 8 bases matching TRBD1. With V trimmed by 6 bases and J by 0 bases, 7 bases remained unmatched. The germline gives CDR1 SNHLY, CDR2 FYNNEI. This CDR3 is built from 16 residues. The CDR3 sequence is CASSYGTGLAKNIQYF. The CDR3 DNA reads as TGTGCCAGCAGCTACGGGACAGGCCTAGCCAAAAACATTCAGTACTTC. Together with reference TRBV2 and TRBJ2-4, the CDR3 gives the full variable domain: EPEVTQTPSHQVTQMGQEVILRCVPISNHLYFYWYRQILGQKVEFLVSFYNNEISEKSEIFDDQFSVERPDGSNFTLKIRSTKLEDSAMYFCASSYGTGLAKNIQYFGAGTRLSVL.

This sequence joins TRBV10-1 and TRBJ2-1; 7 bases align to TRBD1. CDR1 and CDR2 from the germline V gene are WNHNN and SYGVQD (reference sequence). V dropped 2 bases and J dropped 7; count of bases not matched to a gene: 5. The CDR3 is made up of 14 amino acids. Written as DNA, the CDR3 is TGCGCCAGCAGTGAGCAGGGGGTAATTAATGAGCAGTTCTTC. Residues: CASSEQGVINEQFF.

J is TRBJ2-7 and V is TRBV20-1, with 7 bases that match TRBD1. With 3 bases clipped from V and 2 bases from J, the junction kept 7 bases outside the gene matches. Germline CDR1 is DFQATT and CDR2 is SNEGSKA (reference sequence). CDR3 length: 14 amino acids. This chain's CDR3 is CSASKDRAPYEQYF. The CDR3 DNA reads TGCAGTGCTAGCAAAGACAGGGCCCCCTACGAGCAGTACTTC.

The chain uses TRBV7-8 and TRBJ2-1; 7 positions agree with TRBD2. The CDR3 totals 15 residues. Germline V gene data show CDR1 as SGHVS and CDR2 as FQNEAQ. The trim removed 4 bases at V and 0 bases at J, leaving 3 bases unmatched. CDR3 nucleotide sequence: TGTGCCAGCAGCTACGTAGCGGGCTCCTACAATGAGCAGTTCTTC. Amino acid sequence: CASSYVAGSYNEQFF.

The gene calls are TRBV27 and TRBJ1-2; unclear D gene. The V gene's germline CDR1 is MNHEY and CDR2 SMNVEV (reference sequence). V was trimmed by 6 bases and J by 2 bases, leaving 10 bases between them. CDR3 length: 13 residues. CDR3 amino acids: CASRLAGNYGYTF. The CDR3 DNA sequence: TGTGCCAGCAGGCTGGCCGGCAACTATGGCTACACCTTC.

This clonotype showed up just a few times. V is TRBV6-2 or TRBV6-3 and J is TRBJ2-1, with 11 bases identical to TRBD2. The trim removed 7 bases at V and 7 bases at J, leaving 9 bases unmatched. Germline loops: CDR1 MNHEY, CDR2 SVGEGT. The CDR3 spans 15 residues. CDR3 sequence: CASTGVASGGNEQFF. CDR3 DNA sequence: TGTGCCAGCACCGGCGTGGCTAGCGGGGGGAATGAGCAGTTCTTC.

The sample holds many counts of this clonotype. The chain carries TRBV7-2 and TRBJ2-5; 7 bases line up with TRBD1. The CDR3 sequence is 15 residues long. V shed 5 bases and J 7 bases; nucleotides not matched to a gene: 13. CDR1 and CDR2 from the germline V gene are SGHTA and FQGNSA. This CDR3 is CASSPRQGALGTQYF. CDR3 DNA: TGTGCCAGCAGCCCAAGACAGGGAGCCCTAGGGACCCAGTACTTC.

The V and J genes are TRBV28 and TRBJ1-1; D not certain. V shed 2 bases and J shed 7 bases, with 8 bases lying between them. CDR3 length equals 12 residues. Germline CDR1 MDHEN, CDR2 SYDVKM. The CDR3 DNA sequence: TGTGCCAGCAGTTTAAAGGGTTATGAAGCTTTCTTT. This sequence encodes CASSLKGYEAFF. Variable domain in full (rest from reference TRBV28 and TRBJ1-1): DVKVTQSSRYLVKRTGEKVFLECVQDMDHENMFWYRQDPGLGLRLIYFSYDVKMKEKGDIPEGYSVSREKKERFSLILESASTNQTSMYLCASSLKGYEAFFGQGTRLTVV.

There are a few counts of this clonotype. The chain is built from TRBV5-4 and TRBJ1-1; D unclear. CDR3 size: 13 residues. Trimming left V 3 bases short and J 6 bases short, with 12 bases between. In germline, CDR1 is SGHNT, CDR2 YYREEE (reference sequence). CDR3 amino acids: CASSWSSGAEAFF. DNA of the CDR3: TGTGCCAGCAGCTGGAGCTCTGGCGCTGAAGCTTTCTTT.

The V gene is TRBV7-3, the J gene TRBJ2-2; a possible D gene is TRBD1 (5 bases). Trimming pared 5 bases from V and 8 bases from J, leaving 15 bases between. The germline V gene has CDR1 SGHTA and CDR2 FQGTGA. This CDR3 is 14 amino acids long. CDR3 sequence: CASSPPGQPGELFF. In DNA form, the CDR3 reads TGTGCCAGCAGCCCCCCCGGACAACCAGGGGAGCTGTTTTTT.

The gene calls are TRBV5-1 and TRBJ2-7; 11 bases fit TRBD1. Germline V CDR1 and CDR2: SGHRS, YFSETQ. The CDR3 sequence is 15 residues long. With 4 bases clipped from V and 3 bases from J, the junction kept 6 bases outside the gene matches. Here the CDR3 DNA reads TGCGCCAGCAGCAGAGACGGGACAGGGGGCTACGAGCAGTACGTC. As protein: CASSRDGTGGYEQYV.

This clonotype was seen ten or more times. V usage is TRBV20-1 and J usage is TRBJ1-5; D is ambiguous. Germline assignment: CDR1 DFQATT and CDR2 SNEGSKA (reference sequence). CDR3 length: 14 amino acids. The V end lost 5 bases, the J end lost 0 bases, and 11 bases lay between the germline ends. The CDR3 DNA is TGCAGTGCTTGGACCCATAGTAGCAATCAGCCCCAGCATTTT. It translates to CSAWTHSSNQPQHF.

DNA for the CDR3: TGTGCCAGCAGCGTAGGGGGGTCAGTCTCTGGAAACACCATATATTTT. Protein sequence: CASSVGGSVSGNTIYF. V and J are TRBV9 and TRBJ1-3, with a weak D call TRBD1 (5 bases). The CDR3 contains 16 residues. CDR1 is SGDLS, CDR2 YYNGEE, per germline. Trimming removed 0 bases at V and 0 bases at J, with 10 bases between. Full variable domain (outside the CDR3, taken from reference TRBV9 and TRBJ1-3): DSGVTQTPKHLITATGQRVTLRCSPRSGDLSVYWYQQSLDQGLQFLIQYYNGEERAKGNILERFSAQQFPDLHSELNLSSLELGDSALYFCASSVGGSVSGNTIYFGEGSWLTVV.

This clonotype was seen more than once but under ten times. The J gene is TRBJ1-4, the V gene TRBV5-1, with 7 nucleotides matching TRBD1. The CDR3 length is 13 residues. The V gene end was trimmed by 7 bases and the J gene end by 4 bases; junction bases not matched to a gene: 4. The V gene's germline CDR1 is SGHRS and CDR2 YFSETQ. CDR3 sequence (DNA): TGCGCCAGCGCCACAGGGGATAATGAAAAACTGTTTTTT. Translated: CASATGDNEKLFF.

V is TRBV18 and J is TRBJ1-2; D gene uncertain. This CDR3 spans 14 amino acids. V gave up 6 bases and J gave up 8 bases, with 19 bases separating them. Germline V CDR1 and CDR2: KGHSH, LQKENI. CDR3 residues: CASSTSTDSRGYTF. The CDR3 DNA follows: TGTGCCAGCTCTACCAGTACAGACTCACGCGGCTACACCTTC.

V and J are TRBV10-3 and TRBJ1-4, with no clear D. The CDR3 totals 13 residues. The ends were cut back, 6 bases at V and 5 bases at J, with 10 bases in the middle. The germline V gene encodes CDR1 ENHRY and CDR2 SYGVKD. The CDR3: CAIRTPNNEKLFF. CDR3 DNA sequence: TGTGCCATCAGGACTCCTAACAATGAAAAACTGTTTTTT.

V and J are TRBV6-6 and TRBJ2-5, with D perhaps given as TRBD1 or TRBD2 (6 bases each). Germline lookup yields CDR1 MNHNY and CDR2 SVGAGI (reference sequence). The CDR3 length is 13 residues. V gave up 8 bases and J gave up 5 bases, with 15 bases separating them. Here the CDR3 reads CASCWGAKETQYF. Written as DNA, the CDR3 is TGTGCCAGCTGTTGGGGGGCGAAGGAGACCCAGTACTTC.

This clonotype was detected ten times or more. The gene calls are TRBV5-1 and TRBJ2-1; 9 bases fit TRBD2. The CDR3 has 15 residues. Germline V CDR1 and CDR2: SGHRS, YFSETQ. J gave up 7 bases and V 0 bases, and 5 bases lay outside the gene matches. The DNA of the CDR3 is TGCGCCAGCAGCTTGGAATTAGCGGGGGTAAATGAGCAGTTCTTC. Residues: CASSLELAGVNEQFF.

There are a few counts of this clonotype. The chain recombines TRBV7-9 with TRBJ2-2; D is perhaps TRBD1 (5 bases). Trimming cost V 8 bases and J 3 bases, with 16 bases left between them. Germline CDR1 SEHNR, CDR2 FQNEAQ (reference sequence). The CDR3 consists of 15 residues. The CDR3 DNA follows: TGTGCCAGCGGAAGGGGAACAGAAGACACCGGGGAGCTGTTTTTT. Its translation is CASGRGTEDTGELFF.

This chain joins TRBV28 and TRBJ2-3; 12 bases fit TRBD2. With 9 bases clipped from V and 5 bases from J, the junction kept 3 bases outside the gene matches. The CDR3 totals 13 residues. Germline V gives CDR1 MDHEN, CDR2 SYDVKM. The CDR3 loop is CARTTSGGDTQYF. The CDR3 nucleotides are TGTGCCAGGACGACTAGCGGGGGAGATACGCAGTATTTT.